This T cell receptor (beta chain) was captured by sequencing in a study of shared clonotypes between healthy human individuals. TCRdb keeps only in-frame clones here, not all; method: immunoSEQ multiplex PCR. Among a few million clones listed, more than 80% were seen once. The material sequenced was naive CD4+ T cells from PBMCs. Regarding subset: CD45RA+ positively selected. The clonotype originates from a man between 18 and 29 years old in good health. Some clones in this sample may be carry-over from other donors' samples.

The CDR3 loop is CASSTSGYTDTQYF. The CDR3 DNA reads TGTGCCAGTTCGACTAGCGGGTACACAGATACGCAGTATTTT. The chain couples TRBV19 to TRBJ2-3; 10 nucleotides match TRBD2. The V gene's germline CDR1 is LNHDA and CDR2 SQIVND (reference sequence). The V gene end was trimmed by 8 bases and the J gene end by 2 bases; junction bases not matched to a gene: 4. This CDR3 comprises 14 residues.